The clone carrying this T cell receptor (beta chain) was seen at least ten times. The antigen is not known. The sample comes from a study of T-cell reconstitution after alpha-beta-depleted transplantation in children. The ends were cut back, 4 bases at V and 0 bases at J, with 10 bases in the middle. CDR1 is KGHDR, CDR2 SFDVKD, per germline. The CDR3 spans 15 residues. Preparing the TCRbeta library involved the use of unique molecular identifiers. TCRdb used MiXCR to reprocess the PCR reads, holding one entry per CDR3 protein. This table holds about 830,000 distinct CDR3 sequences, under 20% found once. Study-level findings and limits: T-cell counts and diversity at one year post-transplant came mainly from newly produced T cells.

The clonotype originates from a male patient under 18 who had a stem cell transplant for acute lymphoblastic leukemia, so the T cells may come from the graft donor. The starting material was PBMCs, mostly from graft donor cells, obtained 360 days after TCRalphabeta/CD19-depleted stem cell transplant. The rearrangement links TRBV24-1 to TRBJ2-3; either TRBD1 or TRBD2 may supply D (5 bases each). CDR3 bases: TGTGCCACCAGTGACCCCTGGGACAGCACAGATACGCAGTATTTT. Protein product: CATSDPWDSTDTQYF.